This T cell receptor (beta chain) was identified in a study of blood T cell repertoires in COVID-19. Turning to the study itself: Specimens from acute and convalescent COVID-19 originated in the United States, Italy and Spain.

Participants were aged about 18 to 89 years from about 25 US areas. People in the exposed group encountered a COVID-19 case within 2 weeks before entering the study. Sequencing was performed with immunoSEQ multiplex PCR; in TCRdb, only in-frame clones are kept and a portion is missing. The sample shows roughly 250,000 clones, about 87% of them seen only once. Sequencing used PBMCs or T cells enriched from blood (not recorded which). This sequence originates from a woman between 40 and 50 years old who had been exposed to COVID-19.

The CDR3 coding sequence is TGTGCCAGCAGCTTGATAGGTGGGACTAGACGAACGGATGAGCAGTTCTTC. This encodes CASSLIGGTRRTDEQFF. V and J are TRBV5-6 and TRBJ2-1; 8 bases are a match to TRBD2. The germline gives CDR1 SGHDT, CDR2 YYEEEE. The CDR3 is 17 residues long. V shed 1 base and J 8 bases; nucleotides not matched to a gene: 14. Full variable domain (outside the CDR3, taken from reference TRBV5-6 and TRBJ2-1): DAGVTQSPTHLIKTRGQQVTLRCSPKSGHDTVSWYQQALGQGPQFIFQYYEEEERQRGNFPDRFSGHQFPNYSSELNVNALLLGDSALYLCASSLIGGTRRTDEQFFGPGTRLTVL.